This T cell receptor (beta chain) was identified during a study of blood T cell repertoires in COVID-19. The CDR3 runs to 15 residues. CDR1 is SGHTA, CDR2 FQGTGA, per germline. With 6 bases clipped from V and 3 bases from J, the junction kept 6 bases outside the gene matches. The protocol was immunoSEQ multiplex PCR, while the TCRdb copy is restricted to in-frame clones and leaves out a portion. The sample gives under 350,000 clones, 89% of which show up once; 1.9% is in the top ten. Cohorts were determined from participant-reported clinical history. The sequencing sample was made of PBMCs or T cells enriched from blood (not recorded which). V and J are TRBV7-3 and TRBJ2-1, with 9 bases identical to TRBD2. The clonotype was recovered from a woman aged 60 to 75 who had recovered from COVID-19. As DNA, the CDR3 is TGTGCCAGCAGTCAAGCGGGGGGCCTCTACAATGAGCAGTTCTTC. Its protein product is CASSQAGGLYNEQFF.